This TCR beta chain was identified during a study of human T cells and chemical hapten exposure. Whole-study results and caveats: Patch test score rose with PT1 expanded TCR count, significant at thresholds 8, 16 and 32, not 4.

Unique molecular identifiers were attached to individual cDNA molecules within the library. Via MiXCR, TCRdb re-called the RACE reads, giving one row per CDR3 protein. The sample holds approximately 400,000 distinct CDR3 sequences, 4% to 5.5% seen once. The time point was: patch test 1, 2 weeks after DPC sensitization. The treatment here: therapeutic diphenylcyclopropenone sensitization with weekly scalp DPC. With regard to this clonotype: Its antigen is not identified.

This CDR3 comprises 15 residues. The V gene lost 4 bases and the J gene lost 3 bases, with 14 bases spanning the gap. Germline V gives CDR1 SGHRS, CDR2 YFSETQ. The starting material was whole blood, obtained in connection with sensitization to the hapten diphenylcyclopropenone (DPC). The receptor was isolated from a woman between 50 and 59 years old with alopecia areata. Some clones in this sample may be carry-over from other donors' samples. The chain combines TRBV5-1 with TRBJ1-5, with D possibly TRBD1 on 6 matching bases. CDR3 residues: CASSPGTPLNQPQHF. For the CDR3, the DNA is TGCGCCAGCAGCCCTGGGACACCCCTCAATCAGCCCCAGCATTTT.